Sequencing of this T cell receptor beta chain was carried out in a study of human T cells and chemical hapten exposure. TCRdb called the RACE reads again in MiXCR, with one record for every CDR3 protein. The sample contains tens of thousands of distinct CDR3 sequences, about 9.4% of which appear only once. Time point of the sample: patch test 2, 6 weeks after DPC sensitization. The treatment denotes: therapeutic diphenylcyclopropenone sensitization with weekly scalp DPC. This clonotype has ten or more counts. The origin of this receptor is a woman aged 25 to 45 with alopecia areata. Some clones in this sample may be carry-over from other donors' samples. Sequenced material: whole blood, taken in connection with sensitization to the hapten diphenylcyclopropenone (DPC).

This CDR3 is CAWSSRRNNSPLHF. The CDR3 DNA reads TGTGCCTGGAGCAGTCGGCGGAATAATTCACCCCTCCACTTT. This chain joins TRBV30 and TRBJ1-6; D unresolved. This CDR3 comprises 14 residues. V was clipped by 3 bases and J by 5 bases, with 11 bases between them. The germline V gene encodes CDR1 GTSNPN and CDR2 SVGIG (reference sequence).